Each of the 10 T cell receptor beta chains below was sequenced from the same sample in a study of cytomegalovirus exposure and HLA in healthy donors. PCR involved 60 Vbeta and 13 Jbeta primers. Measured with immunoSEQ multiplex PCR; TCRdb has only the in-frame clones, and not every one. The sample consists of approximately 120,000 clones, more than 70% of them appearing once. The sequenced sample consisted of PBMCs. The source of these receptors is a woman aged 45-65 years in good health and CMV-seropositive.

To note about this clone: At one of its ends the junction is not consistent with the germline gene, which may arise from a read error. The V gene is TRBV30, the J gene TRBJ2-7; 9 bases align to TRBD1. The CDR3 sequence is 15 residues long. Germline V gene lookup returns CDR1 GTSNPN and CDR2 SVGIG (reference sequence). The DNA for the CDR3 is TGTGCCTGGAGTGTACAGGGACAGGGCTCCTACGAGCGGTACTTC. The encoded protein is CAWSVQGQGSYERYF.

In its sample, this clone was seen a few times. The chain uses TRBV6-5 and TRBJ2-1, with 9 bases identical to TRBD1. The CDR3 has 15 residues. Unmatched junction bases numbered 6, after V lost 6 bases and J lost 3 bases. Germline CDR1 and CDR2: MNHEY and SVGAGI. The CDR3 region has the DNA TGTGCCAGCAGGGAACCGGGACAGGGCTACAATGAGCAGTTCTTC. Translated: CASREPGQGYNEQFF.

The chain joins TRBV7-2 to TRBJ2-2; perhaps TRBD1 as D (5 bases). The CDR3 is 15 amino acids. CDR1 is SGHTA, CDR2 FQGNSA, per germline. V was trimmed by 2 bases and J by 2 bases, leaving 9 bases between them. The CDR3 DNA is TGTGCCAGCAGCTTATGGGGCCCCAACACCGGGGAGCTGTTTTTT. The encoded protein is CASSLWGPNTGELFF.

The rearrangement links TRBV7-3 to TRBJ2-3, with 9 nucleotides matching TRBD2. V lost 2 bases and J lost 1; bases outside the gene matches: 10. CDR3 size: 18 residues. CDR1 is SGHTA, CDR2 FQGTGA, per germline. The DNA of the CDR3 is TGTGCCAGCAGCTTACGCCGGCGGGTAGCGGGGGGCACAGATACGCAGTATTTT. Amino acid sequence: CASSLRRRVAGGTDTQYF.

V gene TRBV7-2 combines with J gene TRBJ1-2; D remains unclear. The CDR3 is 11 residues long. V lost 3 bases, J lost 4 bases, and 3 bases lay in between. Germline lookup yields CDR1 SGHTA and CDR2 FQGNSA. The CDR3 sequence: CASSFLYGYTF. The CDR3, as DNA: TGTGCCAGCAGCTTTCTCTATGGCTACACCTTC.

The chain carries TRBV9 and TRBJ2-7; D gene uncertain. This CDR3 is 15 amino acids long. V was shortened by 4 bases and J by 0 bases, with 14 bases between the two germline ends. The germline V gene encodes CDR1 SGDLS and CDR2 YYNGEE. This CDR3 reads CASSPELGYSYEQYF. The CDR3 coding sequence is TGTGCCAGCAGCCCGGAGCTCGGGTACTCCTACGAGCAGTACTTC.

This rearrangement joins TRBV5-1 to TRBJ2-1; tentative D call: TRBD2 (7 bases). V was pared by 5 bases and J by 6 bases, with 15 bases between. Germline V CDR1 and CDR2: SGHRS, YFSETQ. The length of the CDR3 is 14 residues. The CDR3 bases are TGCGCCAGCAGTTCAGGGGTAGCGGGCAATGAGCAGTTCTTC. The encoded protein is CASSSGVAGNEQFF.

There are a few counts of this clone. The genes are TRBV7-2 and TRBJ2-5, with 10 nucleotides matching TRBD1. The tail of the sequence fits TRBJ2-7 better, so the J call may be wrong. The CDR3 spans 13 residues. Germline V gene lookup returns CDR1 SGHTA and CDR2 FQGNSA. CDR3 nucleotide sequence: TGTGCCAGCACCAGGGACAGGGGCTACGAGCAGTACTTC. As protein: CASTRDRGYEQYF.

This chain links TRBV5-1 with TRBJ2-5, with a weak D call TRBD1 (6 bases). The CDR3 consists of 12 residues. V was shortened by 9 bases and J by 5 bases, with 14 bases between the two germline ends. CDR1 is SGHRS, CDR2 YFSETQ, per germline. Written as DNA, the CDR3 is TGCGCCACGAGGGGACAAACGGAGACCCAGTACTTC. It codes for CATRGQTETQYF.

The chain employs TRBV18 and TRBJ2-7; 7 bases are a match to TRBD1. The CDR3 spans 14 residues. The germline V gene encodes CDR1 KGHSH and CDR2 LQKENI. Unmatched junction bases numbered 7, after V lost 3 bases and J lost 5 bases. The CDR3 reads CASSPGQLLHEQYF. CDR3 DNA sequence: TGTGCCAGCTCACCGGGACAGCTTCTCCACGAGCAGTACTTC.